A single sample is the source of the 21 T cell receptor beta chains below, sequenced in a study of tumor-infiltrating lymphocytes in primary liver carcinoma. With a constant-region primer, TCR beta cDNA was made from roughly 500 ng of total RNA. Libraries for TCR beta were built through three nested multiplex PCR rounds, which together made up a slightly modified ARM-PCR procedure. PCR rounds one and two used TRBV1-TRBV30 forward primers with a C-beta reverse primer for approximately 11 cycles each. TCRdb reanalysed the multiplex PCR reads using MiXCR and keeps one entry per CDR3 protein. The sample has some 110,000 distinct CDR3 sequences, about four fifths seen once. Without any cell sorting, about 19-30 mg of bulk tissue yielded co-extracted RNA and DNA. The specimen was liver tumor tissue from sampling region 3. As for subset: tumor region T3, left-lateral pole. These receptors were collected from a man between 40 and 49 years old with primary liver carcinoma and hepatitis B virus infection.

With respect to this clonotype: A read error may produce the germline difference seen at one junction end. The chain uses TRBV29-1 and TRBJ1-2, with unresolved D. Per the germline V gene, CDR1 is SQVTM and CDR2 is ANQGSEA. This CDR3 comprises 13 residues. The CDR3 is CSVPAVSVDGYIF. The CDR3 DNA sequence: TGCAGCGTTCCAGCGGTCTCGGTGGACGGCTACATCTTC.

Notes on this clonotype: A much larger clone sits a single nucleotide away, making a read error possible. The chain joins TRBV2 to TRBJ1-6, with D possibly TRBD1 on 5 matching bases. This CDR3 comprises 14 residues. In germline, CDR1 is SNHLY, CDR2 FYNNEI. Here the CDR3 reads CGSGADSYNSPLHF. The CDR3 coding sequence is TGTGGCAGCGGGGCAGACTCCTATAATTCACCCCTCCACTTT.

As to this clonotype: A junction boundary mismatches the germline segment, possibly from a read error. This chain uses TRBV28 with TRBJ1-2, with no clear D. This CDR3 has 14 residues. From germline, CDR1 is MDHEN and CDR2 SYDVKM. DNA of the CDR3: TGTGTCAGCAGTTCCAATTACGGGGTCTATGGCTACACATTC. It specifies CVSSSNYGVYGYTF.

This chain uses TRBV11-1 with TRBJ2-7, with D perhaps matching TRBD1 (5 bases). CDR1 and CDR2 from the germline V gene are SGHAT and FQDESV (reference sequence). Trimming removed 5 bases from V and 8 bases from J, with 25 bases in between. The CDR3 runs to 16 residues. CDR3 amino acids: CASSLCVRASLGKQYF. In DNA form, the CDR3 reads TGTGCCAGCAGCCTGTGCGTCAGGGCGTCCCTGGGGAAGCAGTACTTC.

V is TRBV5-4 and J is TRBJ2-1; TRBD2 agrees at 11 bases. CDR1 is SGHNT and CDR2 is YYREEE in the germline V gene (reference sequence). V lost 4 bases to trimming and J lost 12 bases; unmatched junction nucleotides: 12. The CDR3 consists of 15 residues. The CDR3 loop is CASSHETSGNIVQFF. DNA for the CDR3: TGTGCCAGCAGCCACGAGACTAGCGGGAATATTGTGCAGTTCTTC.

In regard to this clonotype: Its ends do not fully match the called genes, so a read error is possible. The rearrangement joins TRBV5-5 to TRBJ2-2, with D perhaps given as TRBD1 or TRBD2 (6 bases each). The V gene's germline CDR1 is SGHKS and CDR2 YYEKEE (reference sequence). The length of the CDR3 is 14 residues. The CDR3 here is CVSSMGGGGGELFF. In DNA form, the CDR3 reads TGTGTCAGCAGCATGGGCGGAGGGGGCGGGGAGCTGTTTTTT.

On this clonotype: At one end the junction does not follow the germline gene, possibly because of a read error. V and J are TRBV29-1 and TRBJ2-4; D remains ambiguous. Germline V gene data show CDR1 as SQVTM and CDR2 as ANQGSEA. There are 14 residues in the CDR3. The CDR3 protein is CSVEPGRAINIQYF. The CDR3 DNA reads TGCAGCGTTGAACCGGGTCGTGCCATAAACATTCAGTACTTC.

This clonotype was found once. This rearrangement joins TRBV14 to TRBJ1-6, with unresolved D. Germline CDR1 reads SGHDN; CDR2 reads FVKESK. The CDR3 has 14 residues. The CDR3 DNA is TGTACCTGCAGCCACTCAGAGGAAAATTCACCCCTCCACTTT. Protein: CTCSHSEENSPLHF. Variable domain in full (rest from reference TRBV14 and TRBJ1-6): EAGVTQFPSHSVIEKGQTVTLRCDPISGHDNLYWYRRVMGKEIKFLLHFVKESKQDESGMPNNRFLAERTGGTYSTLKVQPAELEDSGVYFCTCSHSEENSPLHFGNGTRLTVT.

As concerns this clonotype: The CDR3 end shows no conserved phenylalanine or tryptophan, and so a read error is likely. The DNA is left out, because the CDR3 cannot be placed on it with certainty; the CDR3 is given as TCRdb lists it. This chain uses TRBV11-2 with TRBJ1-1; the table's D call, TRBD1, was not checked against the DNA. The CDR3 comprises 15 residues, both ends counted. Germline CDR1 SGHAT, CDR2 FQNNGV. CDR3: CASSFGQTLDTEVFY.

This clonotype was observed at least ten times. The chain couples TRBV12-3 or TRBV12-4 to TRBJ1-1; no clear D gene. This CDR3 is built from 14 residues. The ends were cut back, 6 bases at V and 4 bases at J, with 15 bases in the middle. Here the CDR3 reads CASSPQLRGTEAFF. CDR3 DNA sequence: TGTGCCAGCAGCCCTCAGCTGCGGGGCACTGAAGCTTTCTTT.

Concerning this clonotype: An end of the junction does not agree with germline; a read error may underlie this. The genes are TRBV4-3 and TRBJ1-2, with D unresolved. Germline V CDR1 and CDR2: LGHNA, YSLEER. The CDR3 extends over 14 amino acids. The CDR3 region is CASSQDSGLEGFTF. The CDR3 DNA reads as TGCGCCAGCAGCCAAGATTCAGGCTTGGAGGGCTTCACCTTC.

A remark on this clonotype: In this CDR3 the conserved last residue, phenylalanine or tryptophan, is missing, so a read error is likely. Because the CDR3's place on the DNA is in doubt, the DNA is left out and the CDR3 is given as listed by TCRdb. The CDR3 sequence: CAWVEYNEWFL. J is TRBJ2-1 and V is TRBV30. From germline, CDR1 is GTSNPN and CDR2 SVGIG (reference sequence). The CDR3 adds up to 11 amino acids, both ends counted.

This clonotype was seen only a few times. The chain is built from TRBV2 and TRBJ2-6; unclear D gene. Per germline, CDR1 SNHLY and CDR2 FYNNEI. The V and J ends lost 7 bases and 0 bases respectively, with 10 bases between them. The CDR3 runs to 15 residues. DNA of the CDR3: TGTGCCAGCACCTACTCTGGCTCTGGGGCCAACGTCCTGACTTTC. Residues: CASTYSGSGANVLTF.

Details on this clonotype: One junction end does not reproduce the germline sequence, and a read error may be involved. The chain carries TRBV29-1 and TRBJ2-3; 8 bases agree with TRBD2. The germline CDR1 and CDR2 sequences are SQVTM and ANQGSEA. The CDR3 covers 17 residues. The CDR3 here is CSAPIAGSQGLSATQCF. The CDR3 coding sequence is TGCAGCGCCCCGATAGCGGGATCCCAAGGGTTGTCGGCTACGCAGTGTTTT.

In the case of this clonotype: The junction and the germline gene differ at one end; a read error may be behind it. This chain's CDR3 is CSVESGTGGFYEQFF. In DNA, the CDR3 is TGCAGCGTTGAGTCCGGGACAGGGGGCTTTTATGAGCAGTTCTTT. The rearrangement uses TRBV29-1 and TRBJ2-1; 12 positions agree with TRBD1. The CDR3 has 15 residues. The germline V gene encodes CDR1 SQVTM and CDR2 ANQGSEA.

V usage is TRBV6-1 and J usage is TRBJ2-1; 9 bases align to TRBD1. The CDR3 spans 13 residues. V trimming: 1 base; J trimming: 15 bases; junction bases outside the gene matches: 7. Germline-derived CDR1 and CDR2 are MNHNS and SASEGT. The CDR3 DNA is TGTGCCAGCAGTGAAGGGACAGGGGATGAACGGTTCTTC. Its protein is CASSEGTGDERFF.

This chain joins TRBV11-2 and TRBJ1-6; no clear D. The CDR3 covers 13 residues. Looked up from germline, CDR1 is SGHAT and CDR2 is FQNNGV. V was clipped by 5 bases and J by 8 bases, with 10 bases between them. CDR3 protein: CASSPYTHSPLHF. In DNA, the CDR3 is TGTGCCAGCAGCCCGTACACGCATTCACCCCTCCACTTT. Variable domain in full (rest from reference TRBV11-2 and TRBJ1-6): EAGVAQSPRYKIIEKRQSVAFWCNPISGHATLYWYQQILGQGPKLLIQFQNNGVVDDSQLPKDRFSAERLKGVDSTLKIQPAKLEDSAVYLCASSPYTHSPLHFGNGTRLTVT.

To note about this clonotype: At one boundary the junction diverges from the germline segment, which might be a read error. This rearrangement joins TRBV6-6 to TRBJ1-3; no clear D gene. CDR1 is MNHNY and CDR2 is SVGAGI in the germline V gene (reference sequence). The CDR3 has 14 residues. This CDR3 reads CVSTTGSLGNTIYF. CDR3 DNA sequence: TGTGTCAGCACCACCGGGAGTCTTGGAAACACCATATATTTT.

Regarding this clonotype: An end of the junction does not agree with germline; a read error may underlie this. The chain is built from TRBV11-2 and TRBJ1-5, with D possibly matching TRBD1 (6 bases). The germline CDR1 and CDR2 sequences are SGHAT and FQNNGV. This CDR3 comprises 17 residues. This chain's CDR3 is CVSSLVGVTGNNQPHHF. As DNA, the CDR3 is TGTGTCAGCAGCTTAGTAGGGGTAACAGGGAACAATCAGCCCCATCATTTT. The full variable domain, in which reference TRBV11-2 and TRBJ1-5 provide the parts outside the CDR3, is EAGVAQSPRYKIIEKRQSVAFWCNPISGHATLYWYQQILGQGPKLLIQFQNNGVVDDSQLPKDRFSAERLKGVDSTLKIQPAKLEDSAVYLCVSSLVGVTGNNQPHHFGDGTRLSIL.

The chain recombines TRBV4-1 with TRBJ2-7; weak D call: TRBD2 (5 bases). The CDR3 spans 15 residues. Trimming removed 1 base from V and 2 bases from J, with 12 bases in between. Germline V CDR1 and CDR2: MGHRA, YSYEKL. CDR3: CASSQVSSGTYEQYF. The CDR3 DNA reads TGCGCCAGCAGCCAAGTATCAAGCGGCACCTACGAGCAGTACTTC.

As for this clonotype: Mismatch with germline at one junction end may stem from a read error. This sequence joins TRBV11-1 and TRBJ2-2; perhaps TRBD1 as D (6 bases). Germline CDR1 SGHAT, CDR2 FQDESV (reference sequence). This CDR3 has 13 residues. The CDR3 sequence is CASNLWDTGEPFF. In nucleotides, the CDR3 is TGTGCCAGCAACCTTTGGGACACCGGGGAGCCGTTTTTT.